The clone carrying this T cell receptor beta chain was observed a handful of times. What it binds is unknown. This sample was included in a study of cytomegalovirus exposure and HLA in healthy donors. Findings and limits, study-wide: The study recorded 150 to 200 TCR beta chains that were cytomegalovirus-associated. Some V segments, including TRBV6-2 and TRBV6-3, were excluded as indistinguishable.

It was with 60 Vbeta and 13 Jbeta primers that the PCR ran. Method: immunoSEQ multiplex PCR; TCRdb's copy keeps in-frame clones and lacks some. The top ten hold about 0.25% of the sample, which has more than 150,000 clones, approximately 84% seen once. V lost 3 bases to trimming and J lost 8 bases, with 20 bases between them. This CDR3 spans 16 amino acids. Germline CDR1 SGHRS, CDR2 YFSETQ. Sequenced sample: PBMCs. The V gene is TRBV5-1, the J gene TRBJ1-4, with D perhaps matching TRBD1 (5 bases). The clonotype originates from a boy aged 5 to 17 in good health and CMV-seronegative. The CDR3 spells CASSSTPQGLGEKLFF. Written as DNA, the CDR3 is TGCGCCAGCAGCTCAACCCCGCAGGGCTTAGGGGAAAAACTGTTTTTT.